This note documents a single T cell receptor (beta chain) sequence. Its antigen is currently not known. No base quality values were provided; no much bigger clone lies one nucleotide off. From the cysteine up to the phenylalanine, the CDR3 has a length of 13 residues. The only DNA kept is the CDR3, 39 bases in frame from the first base. Taken from the germline V gene, the CDR1 and CDR2 loops are SQVTM and ANQGSEA. V is reduced by 6 bases and J by 4 bases, leaving a spacing of 12 bases between them. The sample originates from a study of blood T cell repertoires in COVID-19 (dated by TCRdb to the early 2020s). With respect to the entire study: Samples from collaborators originated in the United States, Italy and Spain and spanned both the acute and convalescent phases of COVID-19. Where HLA class I and class II types were available, the types were taken from metadata supplied by the sample provider, not from assay-based typing. The prospective study material was composed of cDNA or gDNA derived from T cells, B-cell-depleted T cells, or PBMCs. Samples were obtained from the ongoing ImmuneRACE study (first 160 participants) and from approximately 1,200 subjects provided by 6 global collaborators. Subjects who had been exposed to COVID-19, were actively infected with it, or had recovered from it provided the deeply sampled blood TCRbeta repertoires that made up the dataset. The repertoires were released in a freely available public database intended as a resource for research on the immune response to SARS-CoV-2. Nearly every sample came with metadata listing a de-identified subject ID, COVID-19 status, age in years and sex.

On the study overall, not on this receptor specifically: How much clinical and demographic metadata was included differed by source and by participant, and the metadata was provided uncurated.

TCRbeta CDR3 regions were amplified from genomic DNA using the immunoSEQ Assay, a bias-controlled multiplex PCR. On the study's bioinformatics: The number of nucleated cells in each sample was estimated from the amplification of reference gene primers within the assay. To quantify the absolute abundance of each unique TCRbeta CDR3 rearrangement, sequence reads were collapsed and filtered. For each sample, productive Simpson clonality was calculated as the square root of Simpson's diversity index across productive rearrangements. The table comes from immuneACCESS by way of TCRdb, which keeps in-frame sequences with V and J called. Part of the clones is missing from these tables; in studies checked, under half for an unresolved V gene and the rest for unknown reasons. D and trimming come from the DNA, and the V and J calls and clone size come from that table. For this sample the table gives roughly 330,000 clones, of which approximately 88% were detected only once. More than 7.5% of the sample goes to the ten largest clones.

In Seattle, one collaborating source enrolled patients while the infection was active and tracked those patients longitudinally over the course of disease. Each collaborating institution followed its own protocols to collect whole blood in K2EDTA tubes. Collaborator samples were shipped for TCRbeta analysis as frozen whole blood, isolated PBMCs, or DNA extracted from either sample type. This clonotype originated in a man aged 25 to 40 with COVID-19, enrolled during active disease. The receptor chain draws on TRBV29-1 and TRBJ2-2; TRBD2 is a weak D gene call, 5 bases matching. The specimen sequenced was peripheral blood. The CDR3 has the sequence CSVEGFATGELFF. The DNA sequence is as follows: TGCAGCGTCGAGGGATTTGCCACCGGGGAGCTGTTTTTT.